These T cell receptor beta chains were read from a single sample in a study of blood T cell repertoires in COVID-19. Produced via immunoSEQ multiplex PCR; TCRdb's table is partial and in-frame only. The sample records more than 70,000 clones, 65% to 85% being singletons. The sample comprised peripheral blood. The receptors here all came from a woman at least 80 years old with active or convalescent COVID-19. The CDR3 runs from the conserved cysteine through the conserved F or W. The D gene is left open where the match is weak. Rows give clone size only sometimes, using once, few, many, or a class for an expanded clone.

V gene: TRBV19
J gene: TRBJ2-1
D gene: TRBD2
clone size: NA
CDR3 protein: CASSIGLAGWEQFF
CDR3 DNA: TGTGCCAGTAGTATAGGATTAGCGGGGTGGGAGCAGTTCTTC

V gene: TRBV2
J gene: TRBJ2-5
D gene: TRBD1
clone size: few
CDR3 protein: CASKLRGLGETQYF
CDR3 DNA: TGTGCCAGCAAATTGAGGGGGCTGGGAGAGACCCAGTACTTC

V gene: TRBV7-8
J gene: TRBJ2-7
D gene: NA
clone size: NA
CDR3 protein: CASSSQLSYEQYF
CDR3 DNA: TGTGCCAGCAGCTCCCAACTTTCCTACGAGCAGTACTTC

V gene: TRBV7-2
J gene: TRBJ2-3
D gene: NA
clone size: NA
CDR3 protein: CASSLGGGGGALMDTQYF
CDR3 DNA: TGTGCCAGCAGCTTAGGTGGTGGTGGGGGGGCCCTCATGGATACGCAGTATTTT

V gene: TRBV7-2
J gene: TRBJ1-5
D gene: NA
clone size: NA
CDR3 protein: CASSLSAIYSNQPQHF
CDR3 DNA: TGTGCCAGCAGCTTAAGCGCAATATATAGCAATCAGCCCCAGCATTTT

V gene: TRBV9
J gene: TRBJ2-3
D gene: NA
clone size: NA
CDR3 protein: CASSPRQMTLRDTQYF
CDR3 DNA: TGTGCCAGCAGCCCCAGACAAATGACCTTAAGAGATACGCAGTATTTT

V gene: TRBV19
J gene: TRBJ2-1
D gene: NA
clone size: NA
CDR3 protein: CASSIASNNEQFF
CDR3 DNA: TGTGCCAGTAGTATAGCGAGCAACAATGAGCAGTTCTTC

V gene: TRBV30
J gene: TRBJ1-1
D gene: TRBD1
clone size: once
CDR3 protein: CAWRDRVATEAFF
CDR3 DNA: TGTGCCTGGAGGGACAGGGTGGCCACTGAAGCTTTCTTT

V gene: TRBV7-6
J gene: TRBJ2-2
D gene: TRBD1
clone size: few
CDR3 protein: CASSSQGDSGELFF
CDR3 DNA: TGTGCCAGCAGCTCACAGGGGGACTCCGGGGAGCTGTTTTTT

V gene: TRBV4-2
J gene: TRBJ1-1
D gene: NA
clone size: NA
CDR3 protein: CASSQDTGRNTEAFF
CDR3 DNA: TGTGCCAGCAGCCAAGACACAGGGAGAAACACTGAAGCTTTCTTT

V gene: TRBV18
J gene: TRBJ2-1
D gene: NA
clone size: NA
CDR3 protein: CASSPPERPGLNNEQFF
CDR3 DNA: TGTGCCAGCTCACCACCGGAGAGGCCAGGGCTCAACAATGAGCAGTTCTTC

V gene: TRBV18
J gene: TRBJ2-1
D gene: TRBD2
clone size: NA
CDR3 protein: CASSPLETDLGGNEQFF
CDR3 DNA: TGTGCCAGCTCACCATTAGAGACAGACCTGGGGGGGAATGAGCAGTTCTTC

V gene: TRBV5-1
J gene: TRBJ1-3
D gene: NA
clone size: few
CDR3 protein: CASSLSIGSKNTIYF
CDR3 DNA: TGCGCCAGCAGCTTGTCGATCGGGAGTAAGAACACCATATATTTT

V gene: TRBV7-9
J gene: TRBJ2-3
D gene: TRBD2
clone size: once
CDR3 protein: CASSQSTLKRDVTDTQYF
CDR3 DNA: TGTGCCAGCAGCCAAAGTACATTAAAGCGGGATGTAACAGATACGCAGTATTTT

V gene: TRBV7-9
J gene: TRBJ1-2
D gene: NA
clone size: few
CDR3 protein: CASSKTGLKGDYGYTF
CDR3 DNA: TGTGCCAGCAGCAAGACAGGTTTAAAAGGGGACTATGGCTACACCTTC

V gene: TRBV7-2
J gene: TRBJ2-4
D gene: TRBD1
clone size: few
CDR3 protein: CASSTDRGAKNIQYF
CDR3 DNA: TGTGCCAGCAGCACAGACAGGGGGGCCAAAAACATTCAGTACTTC

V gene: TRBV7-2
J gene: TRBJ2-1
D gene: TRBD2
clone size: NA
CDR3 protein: CASSLGLAGGQEQFF
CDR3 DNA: TGTGCCAGCAGCTTGGGACTAGCGGGAGGGCAGGAGCAGTTCTTC

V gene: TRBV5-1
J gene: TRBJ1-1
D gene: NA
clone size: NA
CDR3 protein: CASSEGGNTEAFF
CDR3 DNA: TGCGCCAGCAGCGAGGGTGGGAACACTGAAGCTTTCTTT

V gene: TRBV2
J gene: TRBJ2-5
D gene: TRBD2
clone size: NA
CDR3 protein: CASRGWAAGGETQYF
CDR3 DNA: TGTGCCAGCAGGGGTTGGGCAGCGGGAGGAGAGACCCAGTACTTC

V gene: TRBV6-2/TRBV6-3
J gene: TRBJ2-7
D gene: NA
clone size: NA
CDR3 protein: CASSYSEQEPSYEQYF
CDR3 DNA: TGTGCCAGCAGTTACTCGGAACAGGAGCCTTCCTACGAGCAGTACTTC

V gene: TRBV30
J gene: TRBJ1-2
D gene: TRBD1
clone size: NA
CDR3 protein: CAWSWDRSYGYTF
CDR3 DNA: TGTGCCTGGAGTTGGGACAGAAGCTATGGCTACACCTTC

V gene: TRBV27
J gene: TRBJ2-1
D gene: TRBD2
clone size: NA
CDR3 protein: CASSLSSGGYNEQFF
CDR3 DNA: TGTGCCAGCAGTTTAAGTAGCGGGGGCTACAATGAGCAGTTCTTC

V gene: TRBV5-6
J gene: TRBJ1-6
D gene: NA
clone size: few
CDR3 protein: CASSFRGSNSPLHF
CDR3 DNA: TGTGCCAGCAGCTTCCGGGGAAGTAATTCACCCCTCCACTTT

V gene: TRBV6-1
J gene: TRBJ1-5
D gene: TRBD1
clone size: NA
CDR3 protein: CASSQRTGNQPQHF
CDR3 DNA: TGTGCCAGCAGTCAGCGGACAGGGAATCAGCCCCAGCATTTT

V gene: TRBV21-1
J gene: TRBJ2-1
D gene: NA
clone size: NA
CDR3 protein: CASSPRGRSCNEQFF
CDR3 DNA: TGTGCCAGCAGCCCCCGGGGAAGGTCCTGCAATGAGCAGTTCTTC

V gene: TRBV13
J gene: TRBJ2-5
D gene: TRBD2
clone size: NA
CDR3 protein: CASSLGLAQWDEETQYF
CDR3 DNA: TGTGCCAGCAGCCTTGGACTAGCGCAATGGGACGAAGAGACCCAGTACTTC

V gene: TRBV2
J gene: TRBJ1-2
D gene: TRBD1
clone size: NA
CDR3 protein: CASRPGQGAAGYTF
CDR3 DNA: TGTGCCAGCAGGCCGGGACAGGGGGCTGCTGGCTACACCTTC

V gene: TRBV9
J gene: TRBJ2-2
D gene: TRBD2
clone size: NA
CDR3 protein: CASSVATRGVQGGELFF
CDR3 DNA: TGTGCCAGCAGCGTAGCTACTCGGGGGGTTCAGGGCGGGGAGCTGTTTTTT

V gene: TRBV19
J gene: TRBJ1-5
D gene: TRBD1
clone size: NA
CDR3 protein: CASKTQGDSNQPQHF
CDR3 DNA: TGTGCCAGTAAGACTCAGGGGGATAGCAATCAGCCCCAGCATTTT

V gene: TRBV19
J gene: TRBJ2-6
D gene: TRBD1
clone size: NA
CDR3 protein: CASSPRGPGANVLTF
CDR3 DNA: TGTGCCAGTAGCCCCAGGGGGCCTGGGGCCAACGTCCTGACTTTC

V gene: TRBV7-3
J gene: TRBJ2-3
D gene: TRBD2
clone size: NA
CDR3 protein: CASSPLAGGTDTQYF
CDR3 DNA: TGTGCCAGCAGCCCCCTAGCGGGGGGGACAGATACGCAGTATTTT

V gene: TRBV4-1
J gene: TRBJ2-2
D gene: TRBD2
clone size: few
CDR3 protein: CASSHGTSGRAYTGELFF
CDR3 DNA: TGCGCCAGCAGCCATGGGACTAGCGGGAGAGCGTACACCGGGGAGCTGTTTTTT

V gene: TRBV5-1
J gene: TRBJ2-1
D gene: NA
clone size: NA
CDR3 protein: CASSTEGVQFNEQFF
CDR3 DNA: TGCGCCAGCAGCACTGAGGGGGTCCAATTTAATGAGCAGTTCTTC

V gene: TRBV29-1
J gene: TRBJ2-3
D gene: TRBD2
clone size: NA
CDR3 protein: CSVPTGGLGTDTQYF
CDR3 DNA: TGCAGCGTCCCGACGGGGGGGCTAGGCACAGATACGCAGTATTTT

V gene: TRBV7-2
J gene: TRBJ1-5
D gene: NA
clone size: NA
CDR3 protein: CASSLADRSNQPQHF
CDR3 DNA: TGTGCCAGCAGCTTAGCCGACAGGTCAAATCAGCCCCAGCATTTT

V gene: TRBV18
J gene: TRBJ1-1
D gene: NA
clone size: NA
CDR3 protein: CASSLSRNTEAFF
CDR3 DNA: TGTGCCAGCTCACTCTCCCGGAACACTGAAGCTTTCTTT

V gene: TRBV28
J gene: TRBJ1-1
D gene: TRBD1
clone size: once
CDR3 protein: CASSLMGQGEAFF
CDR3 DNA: TGTGCCAGCAGTCTCATGGGACAGGGCGAAGCTTTCTTT